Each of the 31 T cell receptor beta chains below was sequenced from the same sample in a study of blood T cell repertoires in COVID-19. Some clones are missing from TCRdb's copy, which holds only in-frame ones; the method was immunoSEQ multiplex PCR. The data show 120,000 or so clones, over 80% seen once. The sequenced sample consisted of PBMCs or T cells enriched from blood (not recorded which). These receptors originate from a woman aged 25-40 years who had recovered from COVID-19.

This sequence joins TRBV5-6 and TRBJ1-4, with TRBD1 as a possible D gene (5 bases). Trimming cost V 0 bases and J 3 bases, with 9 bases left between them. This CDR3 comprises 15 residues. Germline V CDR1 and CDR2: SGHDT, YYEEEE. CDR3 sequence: CASSLAQGPNEKLFF. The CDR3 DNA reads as TGTGCCAGCAGCTTGGCCCAGGGTCCTAATGAAAAACTGTTTTTT.

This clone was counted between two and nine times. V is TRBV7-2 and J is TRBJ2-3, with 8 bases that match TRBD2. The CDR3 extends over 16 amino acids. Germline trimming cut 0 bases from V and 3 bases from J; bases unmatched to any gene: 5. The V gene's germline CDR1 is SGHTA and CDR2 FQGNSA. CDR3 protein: CASSLAQAGATDTQYF. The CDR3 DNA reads TGTGCCAGCAGCTTAGCGCAAGCGGGAGCAACAGATACGCAGTATTTT.

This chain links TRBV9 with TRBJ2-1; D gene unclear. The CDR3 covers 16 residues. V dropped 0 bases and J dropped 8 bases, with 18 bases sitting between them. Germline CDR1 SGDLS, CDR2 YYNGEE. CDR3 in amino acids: CASSVDPHPPGDEQFF. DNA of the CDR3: TGTGCCAGCAGCGTAGATCCCCATCCCCCAGGCGATGAGCAGTTCTTC.

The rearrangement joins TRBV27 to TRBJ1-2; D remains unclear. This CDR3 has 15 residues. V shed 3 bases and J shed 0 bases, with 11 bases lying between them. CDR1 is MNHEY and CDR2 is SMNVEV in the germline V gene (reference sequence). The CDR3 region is CASSFRPVSNYGYTF. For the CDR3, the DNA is TGTGCCAGCAGTTTCCGTCCCGTTTCTAACTATGGCTACACCTTC.

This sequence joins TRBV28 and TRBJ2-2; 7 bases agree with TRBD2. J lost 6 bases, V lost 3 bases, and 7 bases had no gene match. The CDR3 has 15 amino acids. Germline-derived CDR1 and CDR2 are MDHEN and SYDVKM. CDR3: CASSFAGREAGELFF. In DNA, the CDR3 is TGTGCCAGCAGTTTCGCAGGGAGGGAGGCCGGGGAGCTGTTTTTT.

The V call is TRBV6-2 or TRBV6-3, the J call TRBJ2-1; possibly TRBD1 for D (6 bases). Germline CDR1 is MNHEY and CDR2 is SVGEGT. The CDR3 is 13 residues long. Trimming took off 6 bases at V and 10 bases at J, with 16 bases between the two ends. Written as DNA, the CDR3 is TGTGCCAGCAGCCCCAACAGGGTTGGGGAGCAGTTCTTC. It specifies CASSPNRVGEQFF.

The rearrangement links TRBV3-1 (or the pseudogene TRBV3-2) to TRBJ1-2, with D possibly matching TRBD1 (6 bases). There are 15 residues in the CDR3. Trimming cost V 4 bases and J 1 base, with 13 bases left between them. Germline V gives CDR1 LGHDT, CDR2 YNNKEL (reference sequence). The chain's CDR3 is CASSRLRGINYGYTF. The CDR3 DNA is TGTGCCAGCAGCCGCCTAAGGGGGATTAACTATGGCTACACCTTC.

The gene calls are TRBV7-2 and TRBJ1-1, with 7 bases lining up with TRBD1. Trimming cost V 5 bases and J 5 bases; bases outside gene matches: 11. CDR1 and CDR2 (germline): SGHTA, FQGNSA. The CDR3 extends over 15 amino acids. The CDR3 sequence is CASSVTGALRTEAFF. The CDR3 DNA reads TGTGCCAGCAGCGTTACAGGGGCCCTACGGACTGAAGCTTTCTTT.

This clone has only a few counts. CDR3 sequence (DNA): TGTGCCAGCAGCTTAGGAGCAGGCTTCTACGAGCAGTACTTC. Translated, it gives CASSLGAGFYEQYF. V usage is TRBV7-2 and J usage is TRBJ2-7; no reliable D call. Germline V CDR1 and CDR2: SGHTA, FQGNSA. This CDR3 has 14 residues. V was pared by 1 base and J by 3 bases, with 10 bases between.

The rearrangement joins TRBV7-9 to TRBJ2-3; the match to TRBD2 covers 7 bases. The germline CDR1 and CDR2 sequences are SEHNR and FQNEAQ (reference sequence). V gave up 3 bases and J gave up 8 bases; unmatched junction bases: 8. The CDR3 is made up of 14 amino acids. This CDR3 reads CASSFGAGEVTQYF. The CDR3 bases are TGTGCCAGCAGCTTCGGCGCGGGAGAGGTTACGCAGTATTTT.

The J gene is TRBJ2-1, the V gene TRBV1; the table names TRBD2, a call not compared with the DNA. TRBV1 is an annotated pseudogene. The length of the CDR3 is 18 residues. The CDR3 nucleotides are TGCACCAGCAGCCAAGAGCTGTTTCTAAGAGCTTCGATCAATGAGCAGTTCTTC. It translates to CTSSQELFLRASINEQFF.

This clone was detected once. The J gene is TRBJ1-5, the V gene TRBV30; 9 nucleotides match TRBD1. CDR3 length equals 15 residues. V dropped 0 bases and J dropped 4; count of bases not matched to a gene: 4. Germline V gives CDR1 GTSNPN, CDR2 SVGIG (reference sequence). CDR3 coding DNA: TGTGCCTGGAGTGTACGGGGACAGGGAAATCAGCCCCAGCATTTT. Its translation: CAWSVRGQGNQPQHF.

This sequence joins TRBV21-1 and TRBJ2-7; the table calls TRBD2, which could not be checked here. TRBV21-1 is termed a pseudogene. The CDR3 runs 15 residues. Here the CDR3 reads CASSKAPSGSYEQYF. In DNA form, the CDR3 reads TGTGCCAGCAGCAAAGCGCCTAGCGGTAGCTACGAGCAGTACTTC.

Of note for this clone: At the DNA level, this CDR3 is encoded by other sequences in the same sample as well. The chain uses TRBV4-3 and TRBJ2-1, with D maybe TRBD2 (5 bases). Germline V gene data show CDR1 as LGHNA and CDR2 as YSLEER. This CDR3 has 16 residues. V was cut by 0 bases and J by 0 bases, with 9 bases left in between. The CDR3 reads CASSQDSGSSYNEQFF. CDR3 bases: TGCGCCAGCAGCCAAGATTCGGGGAGCTCCTACAATGAGCAGTTCTTC.

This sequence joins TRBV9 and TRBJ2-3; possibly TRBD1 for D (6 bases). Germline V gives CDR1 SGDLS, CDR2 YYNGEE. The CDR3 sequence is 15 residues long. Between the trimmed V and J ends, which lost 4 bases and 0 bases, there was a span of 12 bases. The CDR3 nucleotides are TGTGCCAGCAGCATAAGGGACATAAGCACAGATACGCAGTATTTT. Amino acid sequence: CASSIRDISTDTQYF.

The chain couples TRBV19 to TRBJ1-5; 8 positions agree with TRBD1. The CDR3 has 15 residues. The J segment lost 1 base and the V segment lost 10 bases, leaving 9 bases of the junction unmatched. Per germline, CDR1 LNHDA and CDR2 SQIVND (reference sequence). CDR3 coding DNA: TGTGCCACCGTCGACAGGGGATTCAGCAATCAGCCCCAGCATTTT. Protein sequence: CATVDRGFSNQPQHF.

The CDR3 sequence is CASSTTGAYNEQFF. CDR3 DNA sequence: TGTGCCAGTAGTACGACAGGGGCCTACAATGAGCAGTTCTTC. The gene calls are TRBV19 and TRBJ2-1; 8 bases agree with TRBD1. With 4 bases clipped from V and 2 bases from J, the junction kept 1 base outside the gene matches. Germline CDR1 reads LNHDA; CDR2 reads SQIVND (reference sequence). The CDR3 spans 14 residues. The variable domain in full, completed from reference TRBV19 and TRBJ2-1, reads DGGITQSPKYLFRKEGQNVTLSCEQNLNHDAMYWYRQDPGQGLRLIYYSQIVNDFQKGDIAEGYSVSREKKESFPLTVTSAQKNPTAFYLCASSTTGAYNEQFFGPGTRLTVL.

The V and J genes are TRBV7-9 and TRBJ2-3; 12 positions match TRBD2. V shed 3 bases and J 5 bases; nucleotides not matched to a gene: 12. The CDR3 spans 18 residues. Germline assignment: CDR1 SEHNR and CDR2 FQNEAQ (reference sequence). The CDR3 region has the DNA TGTGCCAGCAGCTTGGGGGCAACAGGACTAGCGGGAAAAGATACGCAGTATTTT. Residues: CASSLGATGLAGKDTQYF.

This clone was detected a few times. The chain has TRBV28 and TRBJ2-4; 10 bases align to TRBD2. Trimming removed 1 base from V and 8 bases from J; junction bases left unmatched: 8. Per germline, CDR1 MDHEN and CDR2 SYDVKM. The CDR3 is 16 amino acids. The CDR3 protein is CASSLSTSGLRDIQYF. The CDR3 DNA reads TGTGCCAGCAGTTTATCGACTAGCGGGTTGAGGGACATTCAGTACTTC.

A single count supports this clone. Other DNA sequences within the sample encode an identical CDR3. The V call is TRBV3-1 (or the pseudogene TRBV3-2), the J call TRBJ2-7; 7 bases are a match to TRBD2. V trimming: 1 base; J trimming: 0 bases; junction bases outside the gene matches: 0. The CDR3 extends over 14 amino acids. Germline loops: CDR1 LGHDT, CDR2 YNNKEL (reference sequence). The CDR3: CASSQAGGSYEQYF. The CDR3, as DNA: TGTGCCAGCAGCCAAGCGGGGGGCTCCTACGAGCAGTACTTC.

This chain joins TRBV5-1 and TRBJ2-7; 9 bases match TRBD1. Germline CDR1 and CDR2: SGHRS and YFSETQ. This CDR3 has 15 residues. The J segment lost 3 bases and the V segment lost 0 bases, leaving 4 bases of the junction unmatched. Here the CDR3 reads CASSLGRDRDYEQYF. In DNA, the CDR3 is TGCGCCAGCAGCTTGGGTCGGGACAGGGACTACGAGCAGTACTTC.

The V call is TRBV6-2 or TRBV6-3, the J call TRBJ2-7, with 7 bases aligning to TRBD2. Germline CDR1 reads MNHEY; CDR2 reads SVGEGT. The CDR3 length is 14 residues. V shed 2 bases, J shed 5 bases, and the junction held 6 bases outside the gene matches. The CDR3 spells CASSYSGIGHEQYF. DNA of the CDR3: TGTGCCAGCAGTTACAGCGGGATTGGTCACGAGCAGTACTTC.

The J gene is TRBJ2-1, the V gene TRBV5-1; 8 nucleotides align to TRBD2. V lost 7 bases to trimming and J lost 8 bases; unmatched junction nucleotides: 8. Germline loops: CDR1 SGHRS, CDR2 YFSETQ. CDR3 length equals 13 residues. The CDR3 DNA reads TGCGCCAGCCTGAGCGGGAGTACCGATGAGCAGTTCTTC. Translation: CASLSGSTDEQFF.

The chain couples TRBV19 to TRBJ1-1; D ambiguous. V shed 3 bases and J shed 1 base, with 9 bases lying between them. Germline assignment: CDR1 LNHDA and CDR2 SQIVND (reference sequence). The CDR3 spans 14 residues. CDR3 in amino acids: CASSIKHTNTEAFF. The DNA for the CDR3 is TGTGCCAGTAGTATTAAACATACGAACACTGAAGCTTTCTTT.

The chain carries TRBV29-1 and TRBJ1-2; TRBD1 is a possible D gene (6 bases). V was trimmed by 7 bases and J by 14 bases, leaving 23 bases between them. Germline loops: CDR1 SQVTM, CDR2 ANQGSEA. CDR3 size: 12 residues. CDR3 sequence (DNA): TGCAGCGATCTCGGGGATGGGACACGTAATACCTTC. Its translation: CSDLGDGTRNTF.

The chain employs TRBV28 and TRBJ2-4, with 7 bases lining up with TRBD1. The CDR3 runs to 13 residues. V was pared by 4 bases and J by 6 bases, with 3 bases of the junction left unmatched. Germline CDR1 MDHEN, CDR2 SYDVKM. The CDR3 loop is CASSSRGSNIQYF. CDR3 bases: TGTGCCAGCAGTTCCAGGGGGTCAAACATTCAGTACTTC.

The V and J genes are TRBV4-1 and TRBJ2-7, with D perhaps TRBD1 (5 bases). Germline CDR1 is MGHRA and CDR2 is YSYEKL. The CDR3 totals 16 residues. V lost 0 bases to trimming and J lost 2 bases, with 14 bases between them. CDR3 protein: CASSQERGGPPYEQYF. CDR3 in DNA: TGCGCCAGCAGCCAAGAAAGGGGCGGCCCCCCCTACGAGCAGTACTTC.

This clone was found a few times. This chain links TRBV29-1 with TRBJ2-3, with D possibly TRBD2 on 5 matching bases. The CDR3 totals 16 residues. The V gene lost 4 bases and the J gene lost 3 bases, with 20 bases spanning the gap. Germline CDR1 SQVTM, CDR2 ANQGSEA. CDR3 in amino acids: CSVVILLGDETDTQYF. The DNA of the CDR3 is TGCAGCGTTGTTATTTTGTTGGGAGACGAGACAGATACGCAGTATTTT.

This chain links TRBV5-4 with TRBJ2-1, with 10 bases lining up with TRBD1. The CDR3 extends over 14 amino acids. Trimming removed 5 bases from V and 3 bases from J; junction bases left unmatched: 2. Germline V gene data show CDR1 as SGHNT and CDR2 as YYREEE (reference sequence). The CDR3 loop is CASSRTGGYNEQFF. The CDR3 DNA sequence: TGTGCCAGCAGTCGGACAGGGGGCTACAATGAGCAGTTCTTC.

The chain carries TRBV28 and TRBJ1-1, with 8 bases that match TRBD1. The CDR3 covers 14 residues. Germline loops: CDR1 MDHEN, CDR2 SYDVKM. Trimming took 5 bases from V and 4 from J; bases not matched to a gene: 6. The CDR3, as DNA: TGTGCCAGCAGTCAACAGGGGGTTGGCACTGAAGCTTTCTTT. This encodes CASSQQGVGTEAFF.

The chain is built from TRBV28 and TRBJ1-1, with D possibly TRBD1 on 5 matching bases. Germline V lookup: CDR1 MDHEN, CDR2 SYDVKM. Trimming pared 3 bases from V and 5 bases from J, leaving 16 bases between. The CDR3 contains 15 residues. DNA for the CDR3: TGTGCCAGCAGTTTCACGGACTATAGGGGAACTGAAGCTTTCTTT. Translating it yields CASSFTDYRGTEAFF.